Sequencing of this T cell receptor beta chain was carried out in a study of beta chain features in type 1 diabetes. Study in general: Sorted cells numbering roughly 100,000,000 were examined across all samples. Study-wide results and caveats: Moderately but significantly shorter TCRB CDR3s were found in Type 1 diabetes patients in all four CD4+ subsets.

Germline CDR1 MDHEN, CDR2 SYDVKM. The CDR3 totals 12 residues. V shed 5 bases and J shed 4 bases, with 6 bases lying between them. Expressed TCRB transcripts were sequenced after all isolated RNA was converted to cDNA. TCRdb's table, derived via immunoSEQ multiplex PCR, lists solely in-frame clones and lacks some. This repertoire shows about 650,000 clones, roughly 12% found once; its top ten account for more than 0.1%. In its sample, this clone was seen a few times. Its antigen is as yet unknown. The chain joins TRBV28 to TRBJ1-3; the D is unclear. The TCR originated in a man younger than 45 with type 1 diabetes. The sequencing sample was made of naive CD4+ T cells from blood. As DNA, the CDR3 is TGTGCCAGCAGTCCCCGGGGAAACACCATATATTTT. It codes for CASSPRGNTIYF.